This T cell receptor beta chain derives from a study of T cells in Graves' hyperthyroidism and ophthalmopathy. Template material for amplifying TCR beta CDR3 regions consisted of RNA transcripts. Using the HTBI primer set, a first-round RT-PCR was run on the TCR CDR3. Each CDR3 protein gets one entry after TCRdb re-called the multiplex PCR reads with MiXCR. Of about 600,000 distinct CDR3 sequences in the sample, approximately 15% were seen once. This clonotype occurred many times. A patient was excluded if there was uncontrolled infection, other autoimmune disease, pregnancy or lactation. The CDR3 spans 14 residues. V lost 6 bases and J 2 bases, leaving 12 bases between the germline ends. The V gene's germline CDR1 is SNHLY and CDR2 FYNNEI.

Input material: blood. This receptor was taken from a woman aged 18-29 years with Graves' ophthalmopathy. The chain carries TRBV2 and TRBJ2-3, with a weak D call TRBD2 (5 bases). CDR3: CASRLDSLTDTQYF. In nucleotides, the CDR3 is TGTGCCAGCAGATTGGACTCCCTCACAGATACGCAGTATTTT.